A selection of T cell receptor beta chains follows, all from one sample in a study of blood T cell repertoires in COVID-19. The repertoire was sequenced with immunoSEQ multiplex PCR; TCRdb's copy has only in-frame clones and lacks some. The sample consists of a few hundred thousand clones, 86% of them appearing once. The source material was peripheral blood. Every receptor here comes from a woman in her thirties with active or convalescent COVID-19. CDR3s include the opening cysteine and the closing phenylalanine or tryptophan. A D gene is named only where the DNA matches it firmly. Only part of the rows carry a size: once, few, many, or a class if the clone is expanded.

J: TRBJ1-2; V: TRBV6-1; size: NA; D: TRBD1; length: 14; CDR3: CASSDHRGERGYTF; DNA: TGTGCCAGCAGTGATCACAGGGGGGAGAGGGGCTACACCTTC
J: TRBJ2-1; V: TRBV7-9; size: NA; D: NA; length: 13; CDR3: CAAKVGTNNEQFF; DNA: TGTGCCGCCAAAGTCGGTACGAACAATGAGCAGTTCTTC
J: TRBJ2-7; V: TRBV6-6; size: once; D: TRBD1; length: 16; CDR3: CASSYRGPGQGYEQYF; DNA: TGTGCCAGCAGTTACCGCGGTCCGGGACAGGGCTACGAGCAGTACTTC
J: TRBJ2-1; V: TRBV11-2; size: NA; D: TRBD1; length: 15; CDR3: CASSLGQGAGNEQFF; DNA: TGTGCCAGCAGCTTAGGACAGGGGGCGGGTAATGAGCAGTTCTTC
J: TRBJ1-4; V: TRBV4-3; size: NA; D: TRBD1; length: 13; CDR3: CASSQAEGAKLFF; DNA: TGCGCTAGCAGCCAAGCCGAGGGGGCAAAACTGTTTTTT
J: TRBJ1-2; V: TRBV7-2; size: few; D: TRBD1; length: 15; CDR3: CASSLYLGTVSGYTF; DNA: TGTGCCAGCAGCCTCTACCTCGGGACAGTATCTGGCTACACCTTC
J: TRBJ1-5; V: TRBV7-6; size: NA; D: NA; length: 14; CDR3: CASSLGQSAQPQHF; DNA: TGTGCCAGCAGCCTCGGACAGTCGGCCCAGCCCCAGCATTTT
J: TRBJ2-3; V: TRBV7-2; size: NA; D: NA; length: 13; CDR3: CASSPLPGGTQYF; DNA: TGTGCCAGCAGCCCGCTTCCCGGGGGTACGCAGTATTTT
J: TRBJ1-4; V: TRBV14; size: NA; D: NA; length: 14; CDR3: CASSQARGFEKLFF; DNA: TGTGCCAGCAGCCAAGCCCGGGGGTTTGAAAAACTGTTTTTT
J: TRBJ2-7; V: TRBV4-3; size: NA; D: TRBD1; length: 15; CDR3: CASSQRTGGEDEQYF; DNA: TGCGCCAGCAGCCAACGGACAGGGGGCGAGGACGAGCAGTACTTC
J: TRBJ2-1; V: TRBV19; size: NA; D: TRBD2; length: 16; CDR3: CASSISLAGGRNEQFF; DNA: TGTGCCAGTAGTATCTCCCTAGCGGGGGGGCGCAATGAGCAGTTCTTC
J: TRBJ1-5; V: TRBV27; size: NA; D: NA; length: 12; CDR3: CASSSGNQPQHF; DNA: TGTGCCAGCAGTTCAGGCAATCAGCCCCAGCATTTT
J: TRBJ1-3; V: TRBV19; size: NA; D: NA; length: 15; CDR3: CASRPRGGRGNTIYF; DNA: TGTGCCAGTCGTCCTCGGGGAGGGCGAGGAAACACCATATATTTT
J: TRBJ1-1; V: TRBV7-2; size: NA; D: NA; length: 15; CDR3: CASSLLAGGWAEAFF; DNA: TGTGCCAGCAGCCTCCTGGCTGGAGGATGGGCTGAAGCTTTCTTT
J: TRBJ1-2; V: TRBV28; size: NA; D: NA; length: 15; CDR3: CASSIPRRGFYGYTF; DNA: TGTGCCAGCAGTATACCCCGCAGGGGATTCTATGGCTACACCTTC
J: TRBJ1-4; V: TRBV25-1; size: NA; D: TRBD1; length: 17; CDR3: CASSELRGQTRNEKLFF; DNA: TGTGCCAGCAGTGAATTAAGGGGGCAGACCCGTAATGAAAAACTGTTTTTT
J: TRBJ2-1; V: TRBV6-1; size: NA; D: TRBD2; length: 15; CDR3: CASSEQRGGGNEQFF; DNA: TGTGCCAGCAGTGAGCAGCGGGGGGGCGGGAATGAGCAGTTCTTC
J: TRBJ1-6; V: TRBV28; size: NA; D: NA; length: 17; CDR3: CASSNPRQVGGLAPLHF; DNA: TGTGCCAGCAGTAACCCCAGACAGGTGGGTGGGTTGGCACCCCTCCACTTT
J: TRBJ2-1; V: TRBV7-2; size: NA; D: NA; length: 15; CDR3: CASSLAAGAYNEQFF; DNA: TGTGCCAGCAGCTTAGCTGCAGGGGCCTACAATGAGCAGTTCTTC
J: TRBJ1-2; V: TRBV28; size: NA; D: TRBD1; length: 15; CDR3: CASSSAGQGVVGYTF; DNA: TGTGCCAGCAGTTCGGCAGGACAGGGAGTGGTGGGCTACACCTTC
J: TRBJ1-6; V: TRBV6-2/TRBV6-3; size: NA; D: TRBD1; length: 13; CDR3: CASSDRGTTPLHF; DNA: TGTGCCAGCAGTGACAGGGGAACGACACCCCTCCACTTT
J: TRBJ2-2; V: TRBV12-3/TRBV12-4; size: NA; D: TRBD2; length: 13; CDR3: CASSWGGTGELFF; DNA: TGTGCCAGCAGTTGGGGGGGGACCGGGGAGCTGTTTTTT
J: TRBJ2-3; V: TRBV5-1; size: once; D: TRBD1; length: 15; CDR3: CASSLDGQGTDTQYF; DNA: TGCGCCAGCAGCTTGGACGGACAGGGAACAGATACGCAGTATTTT
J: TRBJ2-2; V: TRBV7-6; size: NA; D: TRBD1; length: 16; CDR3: CASKRQGAANTGELFF; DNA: TGTGCCAGCAAGCGCCAGGGGGCGGCGAACACCGGGGAGCTGTTTTTT
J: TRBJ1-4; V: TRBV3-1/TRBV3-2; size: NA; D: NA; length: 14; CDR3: CASSSAGAGEKLFF; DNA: TGTGCCAGCAGCTCGGCAGGGGCAGGGGAAAAACTGTTTTTT
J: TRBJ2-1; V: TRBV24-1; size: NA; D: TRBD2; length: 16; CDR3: CATSDQTSGGYNEQFF; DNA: TGTGCCACCAGTGACCAGACTAGCGGGGGTTACAATGAGCAGTTCTTC
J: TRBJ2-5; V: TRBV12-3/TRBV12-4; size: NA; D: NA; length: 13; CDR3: CASSPRGSKTQYF; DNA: TGTGCCAGCAGTCCCCGAGGCTCGAAGACCCAGTACTTC
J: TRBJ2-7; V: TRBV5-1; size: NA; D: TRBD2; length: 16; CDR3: CASSLTGTSGEYEQYF; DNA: TGCGCCAGCAGCCTGACCGGGACTAGCGGGGAATACGAGCAGTACTTC
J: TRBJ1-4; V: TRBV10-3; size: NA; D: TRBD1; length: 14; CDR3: CAIGGTGEREKLFF; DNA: TGTGCCATCGGGGGGACAGGGGAAAGGGAAAAACTGTTTTTT
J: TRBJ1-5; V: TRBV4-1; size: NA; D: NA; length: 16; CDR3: CASSHSRTASNQPQHF; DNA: TGCGCCAGCAGCCACTCCCGGACAGCTAGCAATCAGCCCCAGCATTTT
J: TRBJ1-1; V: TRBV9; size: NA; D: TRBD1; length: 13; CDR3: CASSVVTGAEAFF; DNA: TGTGCCAGCAGCGTAGTGACAGGGGCTGAAGCTTTCTTT
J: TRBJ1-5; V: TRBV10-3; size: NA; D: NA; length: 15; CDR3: CAISSGSTSNQPQHF; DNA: TGTGCCATCAGTTCGGGATCGACGAGCAATCAGCCCCAGCATTTT
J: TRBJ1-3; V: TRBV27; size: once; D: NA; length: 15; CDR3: CASSLNSASGNTIYF; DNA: TGTGCCAGCTCATTGAACAGTGCCTCTGGAAACACCATATATTTT
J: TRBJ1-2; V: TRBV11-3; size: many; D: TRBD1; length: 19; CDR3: CASSLPIWTGSEEGYGYTF; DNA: TGTGCCAGCAGTCTGCCTATTTGGACAGGGTCTGAGGAGGGTTATGGCTACACCTTC
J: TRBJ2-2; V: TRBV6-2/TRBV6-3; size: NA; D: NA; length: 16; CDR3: CASSVFRDTRSGELFF; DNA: TGTGCCAGCAGTGTTTTCCGGGACACAAGATCCGGGGAGCTGTTTTTT
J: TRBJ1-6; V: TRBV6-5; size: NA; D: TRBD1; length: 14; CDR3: CASSSDRTNSPLHF; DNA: TGTGCCAGCAGTTCGGACAGGACGAATTCACCCCTCCACTTT
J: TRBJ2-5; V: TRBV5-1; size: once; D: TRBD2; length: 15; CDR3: CASSFRLAWGETQYF; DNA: TGCGCCAGCAGCTTCCGACTAGCGTGGGGGGAGACCCAGTACTTC
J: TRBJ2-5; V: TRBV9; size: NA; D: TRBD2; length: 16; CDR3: CASSPPGQRGQETQYF; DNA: TGTGCCAGCAGCCCCCCGGGTCAGCGGGGTCAAGAGACCCAGTACTTC
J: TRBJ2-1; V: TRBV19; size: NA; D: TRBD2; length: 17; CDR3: CASSISPAGALGNEQFF; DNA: TGTGCCAGTAGTATATCACCAGCGGGGGCCCTTGGGAATGAGCAGTTCTTC
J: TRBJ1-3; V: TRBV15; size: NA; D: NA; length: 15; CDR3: CATSRDRTDGNTIYF; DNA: TGTGCCACCAGCAGAGACCGGACTGATGGAAACACCATATATTTT
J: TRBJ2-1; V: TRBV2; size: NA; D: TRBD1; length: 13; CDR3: CASTGQGKTEQFF; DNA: TGTGCCAGCACGGGACAGGGAAAGACTGAGCAGTTCTTC
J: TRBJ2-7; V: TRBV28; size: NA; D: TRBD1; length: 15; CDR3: CASSTQTGWLFEQYF; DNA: TGTGCCAGCAGTACCCAGACAGGGTGGCTGTTCGAGCAGTACTTC
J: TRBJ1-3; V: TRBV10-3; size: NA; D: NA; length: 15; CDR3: CAIAQGREGGNTIYF; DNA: TGTGCCATCGCCCAGGGCAGGGAGGGTGGAAACACCATATATTTT
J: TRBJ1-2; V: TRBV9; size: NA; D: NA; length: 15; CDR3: CASSPKGSSNYGYTF; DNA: TGTGCCAGCAGCCCGAAGGGGTCATCCAACTATGGCTACACCTTC
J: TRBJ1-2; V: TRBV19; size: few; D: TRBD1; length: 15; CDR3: CASSIVGTATGGYTF; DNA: TGTGCCAGTAGTATAGTGGGGACAGCGACGGGTGGCTACACCTTC
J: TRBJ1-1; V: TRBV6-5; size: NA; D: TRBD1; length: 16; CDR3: CASSYRTGTGNTEAFF; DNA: TGTGCCAGCAGTTACAGGACCGGGACAGGGAACACTGAAGCTTTCTTT
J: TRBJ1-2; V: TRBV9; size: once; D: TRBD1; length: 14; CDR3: CASSGDQGASGYTF; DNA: TGTGCCAGCAGCGGAGACCAGGGGGCCTCGGGCTACACCTTC
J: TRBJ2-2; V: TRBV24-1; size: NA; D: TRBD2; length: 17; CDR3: CATSDPQASGNTGELFF; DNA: TGTGCCACCAGTGATCCGCAGGCTAGCGGGAACACCGGGGAGCTGTTTTTT